The 15 T cell receptor beta chains below come from one sample, sequenced in a study of blood T cell repertoires in COVID-19. Assay: immunoSEQ multiplex PCR; the TCRdb copy retains only in-frame clones and omits some. Of hundreds of thousands of clones listed, more than 70% are singletons. The sequenced sample consisted of peripheral blood. These receptors were collected from a woman aged 40-49 years who had recovered from COVID-19.

This sequence joins TRBV27 and TRBJ1-2; 9 positions agree with TRBD1. Germline lookup yields CDR1 MNHEY and CDR2 SMNVEV (reference sequence). CDR3 length: 14 amino acids. Trimming took 5 bases from V and 5 from J; bases not matched to a gene: 6. DNA for the CDR3: TGTGCCAGCAGTCCGGACAGGGGTCCATATGGCTACACCTTC. Its protein product is CASSPDRGPYGYTF.

This clone was found once. The chain couples TRBV7-3 to TRBJ2-1, with no clear D. The CDR3 sequence is 14 residues long. Germline CDR1 reads SGHTA; CDR2 reads FQGTGA. V lost 0 bases, J lost 2 bases, and 5 bases lay in between. CDR3 amino acids: CASSLTSAYNEQFF. The DNA of the CDR3 is TGTGCCAGCAGCTTAACTAGTGCCTACAATGAGCAGTTCTTC. Using reference TRBV7-3 and TRBJ2-1 for the parts outside the CDR3, the full variable domain is GAGVSQTPSNKVTEKGKYVELRCDPISGHTALYWYRQSLGQGPEFLIYFQGTGAADDSGLPNDRFFAVRPEGSVSTLKIQRTERGDSAVYLCASSLTSAYNEQFFGPGTRLTVL.

V and J are TRBV7-9 and TRBJ1-1; D may be TRBD1 (5 bases). Germline V CDR1 and CDR2: SEHNR, FQNEAQ (reference sequence). V lost 5 bases and J 4 bases, leaving 17 bases between the germline ends. This CDR3 is 15 amino acids long. CDR3 bases: TGTGCCAGCAGCCCCCCGGGGGGGAGGGCCACTGAAGCTTTCTTT. Its translation is CASSPPGGRATEAFF.

J is TRBJ1-1 and V is TRBV5-1, with D uncertain. Trimming removed 4 bases at V and 10 bases at J, with 20 bases between. CDR1 is SGHRS, CDR2 YFSETQ, per germline. This CDR3 has 14 amino acids. The CDR3 here is CASSPGLGSPGAFF. In DNA form, the CDR3 reads TGCGCCAGCAGCCCTGGACTGGGGTCCCCCGGAGCTTTCTTT.

The chain combines TRBV5-1 with TRBJ2-1; D may be TRBD2 (6 bases). Germline V gives CDR1 SGHRS, CDR2 YFSETQ. This CDR3 spans 12 amino acids. V was shortened by 7 bases and J by 6 bases, with 11 bases between the two germline ends. CDR3 sequence (DNA): TGCGCCAGCGGTCCGGGGGTCAATGAGCAGTTCTTC. It encodes CASGPGVNEQFF.

The genes are TRBV14 and TRBJ2-1, with TRBD2 matching over 8 bases. Germline-derived CDR1 and CDR2 are SGHDN and FVKESK. CDR3 length: 13 residues. The J segment lost 9 bases and the V segment lost 1 base, leaving 2 bases of the junction unmatched. In nucleotides, the CDR3 is TGTGCCAGCAGCCAAGTGCGGGGGGTTGAGCAGTTCTTC. Translation: CASSQVRGVEQFF.

This rearrangement joins TRBV5-8 to TRBJ2-2; 15 positions agree with TRBD2. CDR1 and CDR2 (germline): SGHTS, YDEGEE. V shed 4 bases, J shed 6 bases, and the junction held 7 bases outside the gene matches. This CDR3 comprises 17 residues. The CDR3 reads CASSRGLAGGSPGELFF. The CDR3 DNA is TGTGCCAGCAGCCGGGGACTAGCGGGAGGCTCTCCCGGGGAGCTGTTTTTT.

This clone was found once. The sample holds other DNA sequences that translate to the same CDR3. The chain employs TRBV2 and TRBJ2-7; 8 nucleotides match TRBD2. In germline, CDR1 is SNHLY, CDR2 FYNNEI. With V trimmed by 8 bases and J by 2 bases, 2 bases remained unmatched. This CDR3 has 12 amino acids. The CDR3 here is CASRGGPYEQYF. The CDR3 coding sequence is TGTGCCAGCCGGGGGGGGCCCTACGAGCAGTACTTC.

This sequence joins TRBV29-1 and TRBJ1-1; TRBD1 aligns across 7 bases. The germline gives CDR1 SQVTM, CDR2 ANQGSEA. CDR3 size: 13 residues. The trim removed 7 bases at V and 3 bases at J, leaving 8 bases unmatched. CDR3 DNA sequence: TGCAGCGCCCCCCGACAGGGCGACACTGAAGCTTTCTTT. The encoded protein is CSAPRQGDTEAFF.

The chain has TRBV6-6 and TRBJ1-1; no definite D call. The CDR3 sequence is 15 residues long. Germline V gene sequence: CDR1 MNHNY, CDR2 SVGAGI (reference sequence). V lost 2 bases, J lost 4 bases, and 14 bases lay in between. The DNA of the CDR3 is TGTGCCAGCAGTTACGGGGTGCCGCGGGGCACTGAAGCTTTCTTT. Encoded protein: CASSYGVPRGTEAFF.

This chain links TRBV27 with TRBJ2-7; 8 nucleotides line up with TRBD2. Germline V gives CDR1 MNHEY, CDR2 SMNVEV (reference sequence). V gave up 5 bases and J gave up 3 bases; unmatched junction bases: 9. The CDR3 length is 15 residues. DNA for the CDR3: TGTGCCAGCAGTCCGCGGACTGCGGGGGGCTACGAGCAGTACGTC. Translation: CASSPRTAGGYEQYV.

This chain joins TRBV5-1 and TRBJ2-5; 9 bases fit TRBD2. From germline, CDR1 is SGHRS and CDR2 YFSETQ. CDR3 length equals 14 residues. V dropped 4 bases and J dropped 5; count of bases not matched to a gene: 6. The CDR3 is CASSTTSGGETQYF. The CDR3 DNA follows: TGCGCCAGCAGCACGACTAGCGGTGGGGAGACCCAGTACTTC.

This rearrangement joins TRBV7-2 to TRBJ1-4; TRBD1 might be the D (5 bases). V was clipped by 0 bases and J by 5 bases, with 10 bases between them. The CDR3 is 15 residues long. Germline V gene data show CDR1 as SGHTA and CDR2 as FQGNSA. This chain's CDR3 is CASSLAGRRNEKLFF. The CDR3 coding sequence is TGTGCCAGCAGCTTAGCGGGGCGGAGAAATGAAAAACTGTTTTTT.

V usage is TRBV11-2 and J usage is TRBJ1-2; D perhaps matches TRBD1 (6 bases). Trimming stripped 5 bases from V and 7 bases from J, with 14 bases between. This CDR3 region has 13 residues. CDR1 and CDR2 (germline): SGHAT, FQNNGV. The CDR3 region has the DNA TGTGCCAGCAGCGGACAGCAGGGGTTTGGCTACACCTTC. It translates to CASSGQQGFGYTF.

The CDR3 sequence is CASSYSGAPGYGYTF. The DNA of the CDR3 is TGTGCCAGCAGTTACTCGGGTGCCCCGGGATATGGCTACACCTTC. V and J are TRBV6-2 or TRBV6-3 and TRBJ1-2; no firm D call. Germline loops: CDR1 MNHEY, CDR2 SVGEGT. Trimming stripped 0 bases from V and 5 bases from J, with 13 bases between. The CDR3 extends over 15 amino acids.